This T cell receptor beta chain was retrieved from a study of cytomegalovirus exposure and HLA in healthy donors. PCR involved 60 Vbeta and 13 Jbeta primers. Assay used: immunoSEQ multiplex PCR; TCRdb lists only in-frame clones, some missing. The table lists roughly 120,000 clones, approximately 75% of them singletons. As concerns this clone: Other nucleotide sequences from this sample produce the same CDR3.

CDR3 length: 15 amino acids. Germline CDR1 is MNHEY and CDR2 is SVGAGI. The V and J ends lost 5 bases and 2 bases, in that order; junction bases with no gene match: 7. The sequencing input was PBMCs. The sequence derives from a man aged 50-59 years in good health and CMV-seropositive. The rearrangement uses TRBV6-5 and TRBJ2-7; 9 bases line up with TRBD1. The CDR3 protein is CASSLHRGPTYEQYF. The DNA of the CDR3 is TGTGCCAGCAGTCTCCACAGGGGGCCAACCTACGAGCAGTACTTC.